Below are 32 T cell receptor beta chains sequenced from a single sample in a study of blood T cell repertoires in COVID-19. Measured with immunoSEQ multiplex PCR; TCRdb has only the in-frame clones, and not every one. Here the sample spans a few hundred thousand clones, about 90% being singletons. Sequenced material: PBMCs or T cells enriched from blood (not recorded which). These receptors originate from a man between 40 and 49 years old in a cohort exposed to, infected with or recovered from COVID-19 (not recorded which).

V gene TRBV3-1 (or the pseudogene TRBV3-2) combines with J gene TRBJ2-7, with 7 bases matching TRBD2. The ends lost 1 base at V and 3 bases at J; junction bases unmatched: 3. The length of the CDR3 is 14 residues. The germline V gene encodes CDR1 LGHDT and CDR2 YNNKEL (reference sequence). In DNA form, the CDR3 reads TGTGCCAGCAGCCAAGGGGAGGGCCTCTACGAGCAGTACTTC. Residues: CASSQGEGLYEQYF.

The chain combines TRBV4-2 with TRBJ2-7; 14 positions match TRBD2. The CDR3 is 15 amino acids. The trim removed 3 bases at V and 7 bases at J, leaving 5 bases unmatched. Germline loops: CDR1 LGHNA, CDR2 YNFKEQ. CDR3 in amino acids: CASSQGGLAGEEQYF. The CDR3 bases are TGTGCCAGCAGCCAGGGGGGACTAGCGGGAGAAGAGCAGTACTTC.

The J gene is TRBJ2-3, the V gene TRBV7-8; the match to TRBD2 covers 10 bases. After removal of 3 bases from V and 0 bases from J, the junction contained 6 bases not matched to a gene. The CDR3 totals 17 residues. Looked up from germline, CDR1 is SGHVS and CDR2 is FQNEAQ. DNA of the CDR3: TGTGCCAGCAGCTTGGGGACTAGCGTCCGAAGCACAGATACGCAGTATTTT. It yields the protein CASSLGTSVRSTDTQYF. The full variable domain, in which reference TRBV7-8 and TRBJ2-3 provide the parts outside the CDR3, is GAGVSQSPRYKVAKRGQDVALRCDPISGHVSLFWYQQALGQGPEFLTYFQNEAQLDKSGLPSDRFFAERPEGSVSTLKIQRTQQEDSAVYLCASSLGTSVRSTDTQYFGPGTRLTVL.

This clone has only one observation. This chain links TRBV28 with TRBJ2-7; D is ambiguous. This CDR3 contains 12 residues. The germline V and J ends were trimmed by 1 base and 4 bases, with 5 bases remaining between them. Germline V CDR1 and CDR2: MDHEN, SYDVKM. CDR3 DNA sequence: TGTGCCAGCAGTTTATATTCTTACGAGCAGTACTTC. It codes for CASSLYSYEQYF.

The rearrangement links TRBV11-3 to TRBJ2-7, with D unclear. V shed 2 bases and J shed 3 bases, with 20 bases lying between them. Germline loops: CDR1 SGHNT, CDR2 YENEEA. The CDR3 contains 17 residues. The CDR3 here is CASSLRELPPRNYEQYF. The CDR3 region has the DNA TGTGCCAGCAGCTTAAGAGAATTACCTCCTCGAAACTACGAGCAGTACTTC. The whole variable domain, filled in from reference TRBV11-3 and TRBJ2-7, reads EAGVVQSPRYKIIEKKQPVAFWCNPISGHNTLYWYLQNLGQGPELLIRYENEEAVDDSQLPKDRFSAERLKGVDSTLKIQPAELGDSAVYLCASSLRELPPRNYEQYFGPGTRLTVT.

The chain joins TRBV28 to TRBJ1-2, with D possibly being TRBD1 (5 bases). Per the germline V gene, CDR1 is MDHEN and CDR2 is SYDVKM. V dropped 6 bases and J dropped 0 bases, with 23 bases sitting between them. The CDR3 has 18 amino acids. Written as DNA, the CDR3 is TGTGCCAGCAGATTAAGCGGGACGGGTAAAACCTCTAACTATGGCTACACCTTC. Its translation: CASRLSGTGKTSNYGYTF.

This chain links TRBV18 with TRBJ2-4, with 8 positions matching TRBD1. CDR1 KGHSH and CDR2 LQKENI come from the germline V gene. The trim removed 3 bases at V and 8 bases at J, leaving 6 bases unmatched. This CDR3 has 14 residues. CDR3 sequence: CASSPVQGAHIQYF. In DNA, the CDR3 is TGTGCCAGCTCACCTGTGCAGGGGGCGCACATTCAGTACTTC.

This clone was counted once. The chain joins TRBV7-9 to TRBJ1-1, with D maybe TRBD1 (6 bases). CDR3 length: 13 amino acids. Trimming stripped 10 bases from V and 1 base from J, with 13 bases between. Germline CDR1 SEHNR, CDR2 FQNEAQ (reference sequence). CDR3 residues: CAIRGGQNTEAFF. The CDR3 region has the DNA TGTGCCATCCGGGGGGGACAGAACACTGAAGCTTTCTTT.

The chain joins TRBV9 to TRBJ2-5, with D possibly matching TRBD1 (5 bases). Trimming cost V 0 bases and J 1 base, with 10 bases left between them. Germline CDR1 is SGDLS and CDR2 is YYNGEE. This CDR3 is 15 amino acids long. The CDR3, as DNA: TGTGCCAGCAGCGTAGGGTCCAGGGTCCAAGAGACCCAGTACTTC. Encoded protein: CASSVGSRVQETQYF. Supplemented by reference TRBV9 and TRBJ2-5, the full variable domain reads DSGVTQTPKHLITATGQRVTLRCSPRSGDLSVYWYQQSLDQGLQFLIQYYNGEERAKGNILERFSAQQFPDLHSELNLSSLELGDSALYFCASSVGSRVQETQYFGPGTRLLVL.

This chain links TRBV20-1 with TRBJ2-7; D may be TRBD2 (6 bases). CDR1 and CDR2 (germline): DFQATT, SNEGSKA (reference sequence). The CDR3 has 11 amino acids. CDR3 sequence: CSLGRIYEQYF. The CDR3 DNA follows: TGCAGCCTAGGGAGGATCTACGAGCAGTACTTC.

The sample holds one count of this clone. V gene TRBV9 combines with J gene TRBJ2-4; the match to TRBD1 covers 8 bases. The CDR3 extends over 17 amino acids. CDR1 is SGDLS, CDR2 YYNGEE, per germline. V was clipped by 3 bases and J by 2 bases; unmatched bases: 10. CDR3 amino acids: CASSAGTGALSKNIQYF. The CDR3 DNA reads TGTGCCAGCAGCGCCGGGACAGGAGCTCTCTCCAAAAACATTCAGTACTTC.

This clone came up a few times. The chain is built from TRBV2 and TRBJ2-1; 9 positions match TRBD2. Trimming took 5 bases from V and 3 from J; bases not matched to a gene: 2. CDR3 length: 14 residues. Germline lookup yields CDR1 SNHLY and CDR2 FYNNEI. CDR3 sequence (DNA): TGTGCCAGCAGTCTACTAGCGGGCTACAATGAGCAGTTCTTC. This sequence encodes CASSLLAGYNEQFF. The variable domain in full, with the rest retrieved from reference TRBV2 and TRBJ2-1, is EPEVTQTPSHQVTQMGQEVILRCVPISNHLYFYWYRQILGQKVEFLVSFYNNEISEKSEIFDDQFSVERPDGSNFTLKIRSTKLEDSAMYFCASSLLAGYNEQFFGPGTRLTVL.

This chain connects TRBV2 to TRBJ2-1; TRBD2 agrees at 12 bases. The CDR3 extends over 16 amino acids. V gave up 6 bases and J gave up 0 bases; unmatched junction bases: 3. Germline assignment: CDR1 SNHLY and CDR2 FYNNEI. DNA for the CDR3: TGTGCCAGCAGAAAGACTAGCGGGAGCTCCTACAATGAGCAGTTCTTC. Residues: CASRKTSGSSYNEQFF.

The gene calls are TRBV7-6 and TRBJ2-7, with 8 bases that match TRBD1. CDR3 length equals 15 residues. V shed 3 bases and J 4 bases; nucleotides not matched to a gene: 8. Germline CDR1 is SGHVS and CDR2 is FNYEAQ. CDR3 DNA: TGTGCCAGCAGCTTGGGGACAGGAGAGGTTTACGAGCAGTACTTC. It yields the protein CASSLGTGEVYEQYF.

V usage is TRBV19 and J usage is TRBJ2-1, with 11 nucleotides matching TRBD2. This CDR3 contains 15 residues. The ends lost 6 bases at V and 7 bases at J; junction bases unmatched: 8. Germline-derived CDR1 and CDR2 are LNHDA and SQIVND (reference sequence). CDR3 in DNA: TGTGCCAGTAGCCTTACTAGCGGGGGTGGGAATGAGCAGTTCTTC. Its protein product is CASSLTSGGGNEQFF.

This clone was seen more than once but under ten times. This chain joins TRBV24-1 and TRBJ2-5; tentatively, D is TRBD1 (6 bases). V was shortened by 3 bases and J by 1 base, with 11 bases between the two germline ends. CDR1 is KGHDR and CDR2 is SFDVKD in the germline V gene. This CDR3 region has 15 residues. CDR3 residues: CATSDRTGPQETQYF. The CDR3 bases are TGTGCCACCAGTGATCGTACAGGGCCCCAAGAGACCCAGTACTTC.

The CDR3 sequence: CASRLGHQNTGELFF. For the CDR3, the DNA is TGTGCCAGCAGATTGGGACACCAGAACACCGGGGAGCTGTTTTTT. V and J are TRBV2 and TRBJ2-2; TRBD1 is a possible D gene (6 bases). V was pared by 6 bases and J by 1 base, with 12 bases between. This CDR3 has 15 residues. CDR1 is SNHLY and CDR2 is FYNNEI in the germline V gene.

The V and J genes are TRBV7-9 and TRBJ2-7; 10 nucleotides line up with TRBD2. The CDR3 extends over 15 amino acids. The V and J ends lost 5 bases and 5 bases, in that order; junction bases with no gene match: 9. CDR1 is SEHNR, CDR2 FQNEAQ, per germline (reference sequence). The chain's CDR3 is CASSPISLAGDEQYF. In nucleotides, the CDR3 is TGTGCCAGCAGCCCCATATCTCTAGCGGGAGACGAGCAGTACTTC. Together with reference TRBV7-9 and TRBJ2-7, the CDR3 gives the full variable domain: DTGVSQNPRHKITKRGQNVTFRCDPISEHNRLYWYRQTLGQGPEFLTYFQNEAQLEKSRLLSDRFSAERPKGSFSTLEIQRTEQGDSAMYLCASSPISLAGDEQYFGPGTRLTVT.

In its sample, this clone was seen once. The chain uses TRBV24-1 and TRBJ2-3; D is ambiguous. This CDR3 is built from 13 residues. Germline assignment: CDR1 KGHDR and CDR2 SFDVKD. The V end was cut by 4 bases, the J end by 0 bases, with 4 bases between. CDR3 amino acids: CATSERSTDTQYF. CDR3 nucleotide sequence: TGTGCCACCAGTGAGAGGAGCACAGATACGCAGTATTTT.

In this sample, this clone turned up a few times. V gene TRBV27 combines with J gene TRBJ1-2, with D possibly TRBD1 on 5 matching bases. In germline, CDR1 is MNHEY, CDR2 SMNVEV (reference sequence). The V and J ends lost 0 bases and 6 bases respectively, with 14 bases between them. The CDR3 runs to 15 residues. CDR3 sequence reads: CASSLSYQGIDGYTF. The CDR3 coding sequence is TGTGCCAGCAGTTTATCTTACCAGGGAATTGATGGCTACACCTTC.

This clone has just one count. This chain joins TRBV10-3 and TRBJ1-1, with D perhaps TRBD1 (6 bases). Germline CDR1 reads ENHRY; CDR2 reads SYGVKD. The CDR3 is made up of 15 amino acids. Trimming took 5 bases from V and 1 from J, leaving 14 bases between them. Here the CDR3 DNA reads TGTGCCATCAGTCAACGACAGGTGGGGAACACTGAAGCTTTCTTT. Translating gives CAISQRQVGNTEAFF.

The CDR3 nucleotides read TGTGCCAGCAGTTTGGTACAGGGGGGGGGCACCGGGGAGCTGTTTTTT. Protein product: CASSLVQGGGTGELFF. This chain joins TRBV27 and TRBJ2-2, with TRBD1 as a possible D gene (8 bases). Germline V gives CDR1 MNHEY, CDR2 SMNVEV (reference sequence). The ends were cut back, 3 bases at V and 4 bases at J, with 15 bases in the middle. The CDR3 sequence is 16 residues long.

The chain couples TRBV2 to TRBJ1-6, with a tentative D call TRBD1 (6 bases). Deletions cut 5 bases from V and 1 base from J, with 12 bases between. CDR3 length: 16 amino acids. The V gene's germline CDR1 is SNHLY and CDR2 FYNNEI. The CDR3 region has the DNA TGTGCCAGCAGTCCGAGGGGGGGATCCTATAATTCACCCCTCCACTTT. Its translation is CASSPRGGSYNSPLHF. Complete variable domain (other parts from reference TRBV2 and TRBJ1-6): EPEVTQTPSHQVTQMGQEVILRCVPISNHLYFYWYRQILGQKVEFLVSFYNNEISEKSEIFDDQFSVERPDGSNFTLKIRSTKLEDSAMYFCASSPRGGSYNSPLHFGNGTRLTVT.

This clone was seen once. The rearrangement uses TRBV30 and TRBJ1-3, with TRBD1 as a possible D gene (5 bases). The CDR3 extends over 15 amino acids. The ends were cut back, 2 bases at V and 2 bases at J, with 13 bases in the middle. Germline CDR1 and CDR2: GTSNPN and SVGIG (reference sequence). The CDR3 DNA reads TGTGCCTGGAGTATTTCTGGCAGGGCTGGAAACACCATATATTTT. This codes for CAWSISGRAGNTIYF.

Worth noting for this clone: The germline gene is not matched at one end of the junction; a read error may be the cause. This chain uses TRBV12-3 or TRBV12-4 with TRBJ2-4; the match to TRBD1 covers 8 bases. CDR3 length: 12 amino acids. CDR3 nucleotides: TGTGCCAGCAGATTCCGGGACAGGTCTCTTAGTTTC. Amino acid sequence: CASRFRDRSLSF.

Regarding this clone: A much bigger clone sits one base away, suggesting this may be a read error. This CDR3 reads CASSLHMNTEAFF. The CDR3 DNA reads as TGTGCCAGCAGCTTACACATGAACACTGAAGCTTTCTTT. The V call is TRBV11-3, the J call TRBJ1-1; D gene uncertain. CDR1 is SGHNT and CDR2 is YENEEA in the germline V gene. Trimming removed 2 bases at V and 0 bases at J, with 4 bases between. This CDR3 comprises 13 residues.

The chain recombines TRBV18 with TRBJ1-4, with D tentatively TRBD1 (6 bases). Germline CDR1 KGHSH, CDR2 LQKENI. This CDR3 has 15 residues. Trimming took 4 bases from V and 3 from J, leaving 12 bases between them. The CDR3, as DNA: TGTGCCAGCTCACTTCTCGGGACACCTAATGAAAAACTGTTTTTT. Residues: CASSLLGTPNEKLFF.

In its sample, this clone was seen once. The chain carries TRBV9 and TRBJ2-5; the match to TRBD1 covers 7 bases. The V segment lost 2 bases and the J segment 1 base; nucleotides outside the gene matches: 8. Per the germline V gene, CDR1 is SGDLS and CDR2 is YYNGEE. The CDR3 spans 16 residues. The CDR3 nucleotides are TGTGCCAGCAGCGTTAGCCTGGACAGGCGCCAAGAGACCCAGTACTTC. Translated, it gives CASSVSLDRRQETQYF.

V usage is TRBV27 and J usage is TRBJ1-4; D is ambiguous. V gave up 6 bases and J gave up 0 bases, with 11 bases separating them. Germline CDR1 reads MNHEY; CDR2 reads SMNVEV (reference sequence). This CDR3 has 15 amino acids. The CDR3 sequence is CASRAVAATNEKLFF. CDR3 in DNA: TGTGCCAGCAGGGCTGTGGCCGCAACTAATGAAAAACTGTTTTTT.

The CDR3 DNA is TGCGCCAGCAGCCGGACTAGCGGAGAGACCCAGTACTTC. Its translation: CASSRTSGETQYF. The rearrangement joins TRBV5-1 to TRBJ2-5; TRBD2 aligns across 10 bases. V was clipped by 4 bases and J by 4 bases; unmatched bases: 1. The CDR3 spans 13 residues. Germline values: CDR1 SGHRS, CDR2 YFSETQ.

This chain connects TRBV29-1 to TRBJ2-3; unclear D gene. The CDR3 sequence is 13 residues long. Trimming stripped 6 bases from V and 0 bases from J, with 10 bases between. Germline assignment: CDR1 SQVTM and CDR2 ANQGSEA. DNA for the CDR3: TGCAGCGTCGATGGGCCCAGCACAGATACGCAGTATTTT. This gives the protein CSVDGPSTDTQYF.

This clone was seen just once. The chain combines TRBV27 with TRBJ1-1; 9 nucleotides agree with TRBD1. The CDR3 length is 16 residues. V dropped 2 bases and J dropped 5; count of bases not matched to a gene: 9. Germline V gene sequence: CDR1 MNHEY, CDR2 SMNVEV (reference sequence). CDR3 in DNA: TGTGCCAGCAGTTTAGTGAGTCTACAGGGGGCGACTGAAGCTTTCTTT. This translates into CASSLVSLQGATEAFF.